These 21 T cell receptor beta chains originate from one sample sequenced in a study of blood T cell repertoires in COVID-19. Measured with immunoSEQ multiplex PCR; TCRdb has only the in-frame clones, and not every one. The sample lists fewer than 250,000 clones, about 85% occurring once. The specimen sequenced was peripheral blood. These receptors were collected from a man between 60 and 75 years old with COVID-19, enrolled during active disease.

CDR3 bases: TGTGCCAGCACTATGCTGGGACAGGGAGCCGGAAACACCATATATTTT. Its translation is CASTMLGQGAGNTIYF. The chain has TRBV2 and TRBJ1-3; 9 bases line up with TRBD1. There are 16 residues in the CDR3. The germline V gene has CDR1 SNHLY and CDR2 FYNNEI. Unmatched junction bases numbered 11, after V lost 7 bases and J lost 4 bases.

The rearrangement uses TRBV27 and TRBJ1-5, with TRBD1 as a possible D gene (6 bases). V lost 0 bases and J 6 bases, leaving 12 bases between the germline ends. There are 15 residues in the CDR3. The germline V gene has CDR1 MNHEY and CDR2 SMNVEV (reference sequence). CDR3 sequence (DNA): TGTGCCAGCAGTTTATCGGCCCAGGGGAGTCAGCCCCAGCATTTT. Residues: CASSLSAQGSQPQHF.

This chain connects TRBV2 to TRBJ2-3, with 10 bases identical to TRBD2. V shed 3 bases and J 4 bases; nucleotides not matched to a gene: 4. Germline V CDR1 and CDR2: SNHLY, FYNNEI. This CDR3 is built from 15 residues. In DNA, the CDR3 is TGTGCCAGCAGTGATAGAGCGGGGGGGGCAGATACGCAGTATTTT. It codes for CASSDRAGGADTQYF.

This rearrangement joins TRBV5-1 to TRBJ1-6; D remains ambiguous. The CDR3 is made up of 16 amino acids. The germline V gene encodes CDR1 SGHRS and CDR2 YFSETQ. Trimming cost V 0 bases and J 4 bases, with 11 bases left between them. The CDR3 nucleotides are TGCGCCAGCAGCTTGGTGGGAAGGGAGTATAATTCACCCCTCCACTTT. Translated, it gives CASSLVGREYNSPLHF.

V usage is TRBV12-3 or TRBV12-4 and J usage is TRBJ1-2; tentatively, D is TRBD1 (6 bases). Trimming took off 4 bases at V and 7 bases at J, with 13 bases between the two ends. The CDR3 covers 13 residues. CDR3 protein: CASSSTGNGGYTF. CDR3 nucleotide sequence: TGTGCCAGCAGTTCCACAGGGAACGGTGGCTACACCTTC.

This chain connects TRBV24-1 to TRBJ2-2, with a possible D match to TRBD1 (5 bases). CDR3 length: 12 residues. V lost 6 bases and J 6 bases, leaving 7 bases between the germline ends. In germline, CDR1 is KGHDR, CDR2 SFDVKD. The chain's CDR3 is CATSRRAGELFF. CDR3 in DNA: TGTGCCACCAGTCGCAGGGCCGGGGAGCTGTTTTTT.

The chain carries TRBV19 and TRBJ1-6, with D perhaps matching TRBD1 (5 bases). The V end was cut by 1 base, the J end by 10 bases, with 11 bases between. The CDR3 has 14 residues. Germline V CDR1 and CDR2: LNHDA, SQIVND (reference sequence). The CDR3 region has the DNA TGTGCCAGTAGTATAGGAGTTGCAGGGTCACCCCTCCACTTT. It yields the protein CASSIGVAGSPLHF.

J is TRBJ2-1 and V is TRBV6-6, with D tentatively TRBD1 (5 bases). The ends were cut back, 3 bases at V and 5 bases at J, with 14 bases in the middle. Per germline, CDR1 MNHNY and CDR2 SVGAGI (reference sequence). The CDR3 totals 15 residues. The CDR3 coding sequence is TGTGCCAGCAGTTATCCTAGGACAACCGACAATGAGCAGTTCTTC. It yields the protein CASSYPRTTDNEQFF.

The chain combines TRBV30 with TRBJ1-1; weak D call: TRBD1 (5 bases). Germline V CDR1 and CDR2: GTSNPN, SVGIG (reference sequence). V was clipped by 0 bases and J by 3 bases, with 14 bases between them. The CDR3 is 15 amino acids. In DNA form, the CDR3 reads TGTGCCTGGAGTGTAGGGAGCAGGGAGGACACTGAAGCTTTCTTT. Translating gives CAWSVGSREDTEAFF.

This chain uses TRBV28 with TRBJ1-1, with D unclear. The CDR3 is made up of 13 amino acids. CDR1 and CDR2 (germline): MDHEN, SYDVKM. The germline V and J ends were trimmed by 3 bases and 2 bases, with 7 bases remaining between them. The CDR3 loop is CASSFGRNTEAFF. CDR3 nucleotide sequence: TGTGCCAGCAGTTTTGGGAGAAACACTGAAGCTTTCTTT. The full variable domain, completed using reference TRBV28 and TRBJ1-1, is DVKVTQSSRYLVKRTGEKVFLECVQDMDHENMFWYRQDPGLGLRLIYFSYDVKMKEKGDIPEGYSVSREKKERFSLILESASTNQTSMYLCASSFGRNTEAFFGQGTRLTVV.

This sequence joins TRBV3-1 (or the pseudogene TRBV3-2) and TRBJ2-3; 7 bases are shared with TRBD2. CDR1 LGHDT and CDR2 YNNKEL come from the germline V gene (reference sequence). Trimming took 0 bases from V and 4 from J; bases not matched to a gene: 4. The CDR3 covers 15 residues. CDR3 DNA: TGTGCCAGCAGCCAAGACCGCGGGAGAGCAGATACGCAGTATTTT. Protein product: CASSQDRGRADTQYF.

The chain is built from TRBV18 and TRBJ1-5; possible D gene TRBD1, 5 bases. Looked up from germline, CDR1 is KGHSH and CDR2 is LQKENI. Deletions cut 6 bases from V and 7 bases from J, with 22 bases between. CDR3 length equals 16 residues. CDR3 sequence: CASSPYQGGNGQPQHF. As DNA, the CDR3 is TGTGCCAGCTCTCCTTACCAGGGAGGGAACGGGCAGCCCCAGCATTTT.

The CDR3 sequence is CAISDIEQGGTDTQYF. The CDR3 nucleotides are TGTGCCATCAGTGATATCGAACAGGGTGGGACAGATACGCAGTATTTT. The chain joins TRBV10-3 to TRBJ2-3; possibly TRBD1 for D (6 bases). This CDR3 is 16 amino acids long. Germline V gives CDR1 ENHRY, CDR2 SYGVKD. Deletions cut 3 bases from V and 3 bases from J, with 16 bases between.

This rearrangement joins TRBV5-8 to TRBJ1-4, with a weak D call TRBD1 (6 bases). Germline CDR1 SGHTS, CDR2 YDEGEE. This CDR3 has 17 residues. The ends were cut back, 0 bases at V and 0 bases at J, with 12 bases in the middle. This CDR3 is CASSLGQELTTNEKLFF. In DNA form, the CDR3 reads TGTGCCAGCAGCTTGGGACAGGAACTTACAACTAATGAAAAACTGTTTTTT.

The chain recombines TRBV15 with TRBJ2-1, with 7 bases aligning to TRBD1. V trimming: 5 bases; J trimming: 2 bases; junction bases outside the gene matches: 9. The CDR3 has 16 amino acids. Germline assignment: CDR1 LNHNV and CDR2 YYDKDF (reference sequence). In nucleotides, the CDR3 is TGTGCCACCAGCTCGCCAGGACAGGTAGCCTACAATGAGCAGTTCTTC. The encoded protein is CATSSPGQVAYNEQFF.

V is TRBV18 and J is TRBJ1-3, with 7 bases lining up with TRBD1. CDR1 and CDR2 (germline): KGHSH, LQKENI. Unmatched junction bases numbered 4, after V lost 3 bases and J lost 2 bases. The CDR3 contains 15 residues. The CDR3 is CASSPRQGPGNTIYF. CDR3 sequence (DNA): TGTGCCAGCTCACCCCGACAGGGACCTGGAAACACCATATATTTT. Full variable domain (missing parts from reference TRBV18 and TRBJ1-3): NAGVMQNPRHLVRRRGQEARLRCSPMKGHSHVYWYRQLPEEGLKFMVYLQKENIIDESGMPKERFSAEFPKEGPSILRIQQVVRGDSAAYFCASSPRQGPGNTIYFGEGSWLTVV.

The J gene is TRBJ2-5, the V gene TRBV10-3, with 10 positions matching TRBD2. The germline V gene encodes CDR1 ENHRY and CDR2 SYGVKD. CDR3 length equals 17 residues. V shed 0 bases, J shed 5 bases, and the junction held 9 bases outside the gene matches. CDR3 protein: CAISESKSSGSRETQYF. In DNA form, the CDR3 reads TGTGCCATCAGTGAGTCGAAATCTAGCGGGAGTAGGGAGACCCAGTACTTC.

Worth noting for this clone: Mismatch with germline at one junction end may stem from a read error. V gene TRBV27 combines with J gene TRBJ2-7; TRBD1 aligns across 9 bases. Germline-derived CDR1 and CDR2 are MNHEY and SMNVEV (reference sequence). There are 15 residues in the CDR3. Written as DNA, the CDR3 is TGTGCCAGCTACCGACCCGGGACAGGGCCCCACGAGCGGTACTTC. Translating gives CASYRPGTGPHERYF.

This clone was counted between two and nine times. The chain joins TRBV2 to TRBJ1-6; D not certain. V lost 7 bases and J 0 bases, leaving 16 bases between the germline ends. Germline V gene lookup returns CDR1 SNHLY and CDR2 FYNNEI. The CDR3 has 17 residues. In DNA form, the CDR3 reads TGTGCCAGCAACCTGGGCAGGCTGAGCTCCTATAATTCACCCCTCCACTTT. Translation: CASNLGRLSSYNSPLHF.

This clone turned up a few times. This chain connects TRBV5-6 to TRBJ1-2, with 10 bases aligning to TRBD1. Germline assignment: CDR1 SGHDT and CDR2 YYEEEE. This CDR3 has 14 amino acids. The V and J ends lost 4 bases and 4 bases, in that order; junction bases with no gene match: 4. In DNA, the CDR3 is TGTGCCAGCAGCCCGGACAGGGGGTCCTATGGCTACACCTTC. It translates to CASSPDRGSYGYTF.

The gene calls are TRBV30 and TRBJ1-1; tentative D call: TRBD1 (6 bases). The CDR3 extends over 13 amino acids. Germline loops: CDR1 GTSNPN, CDR2 SVGIG (reference sequence). Trimming took 1 base from V and 1 from J, leaving 7 bases between them. The CDR3 coding sequence is TGTGCCTGGAGTGGGACAGCGAACACTGAAGCTTTCTTT. It is translated as CAWSGTANTEAFF.